This T cell receptor (beta chain) came from a study of blood T cells in healthy people across ages. For the second PCR, which ran for about 6 to 12 cycles, a sample-barcoded 5' primer and a J-beta primer mix were used. MiXCR was run by TCRdb on the 5' RACE reads, yielding one entry per CDR3 protein. The data hold approximately 1,100,000 distinct CDR3 sequences, with 40% to 55% observed a single time. This CDR3 is 15 amino acids long. Looked up from germline, CDR1 is LGHNA and CDR2 is YNFKEQ. Worth noting for this clonotype: This may come from a read error, since a much larger clone is one base off.

The receptor comes from a woman in her sixties or seventies in good health. Sequenced: blood. The chain joins TRBV4-2 to TRBJ2-5, with D possibly matching TRBD1 (5 bases). This chain's CDR3 is CAGSQEGEAQETQYF. CDR3 coding DNA: TGTGCCGGCAGCCAAGAAGGGGAAGCGCAGGAGACCCAGTACTTC.